One and the same sample provided the 14 T cell receptor beta chains below, sequenced in a study of cytomegalovirus exposure and HLA in healthy donors. Primers for the PCR totalled 60 Vbeta and 13 Jbeta. Sequenced by immunoSEQ multiplex PCR; TCRdb stores in-frame clones only, minus some. The sample carries just over 150,000 clones, approximately 80% recorded once. Sequenced sample: PBMCs. These receptors were taken from a woman between 45 and 60 years old in good health and CMV-seropositive.

This clone was observed a handful of times. This chain's CDR3 is CASSRDYRQGNQPQHF. CDR3 sequence (DNA): TGTGCCAGCAGCCGTGACTACCGCCAGGGCAATCAGCCCCAGCATTTT. The chain is built from TRBV7-8 and TRBJ1-5; D is ambiguous. V was pared by 5 bases and J by 2 bases, with 16 bases between. Germline V CDR1 and CDR2: SGHVS, FQNEAQ. The CDR3 loop spans 16 amino acids. The complete variable domain, with remaining parts taken from reference TRBV7-8 and TRBJ1-5, reads GAGVSQSPRYKVAKRGQDVALRCDPISGHVSLFWYQQALGQGPEFLTYFQNEAQLDKSGLPSDRFFAERPEGSVSTLKIQRTQQEDSAVYLCASSRDYRQGNQPQHFGDGTRLSIL.

This sequence joins TRBV30 and TRBJ2-1, with D maybe TRBD2 (6 bases). V was shortened by 3 bases and J by 0 bases, with 9 bases between the two germline ends. The germline V gene encodes CDR1 GTSNPN and CDR2 SVGIG (reference sequence). This CDR3 has 14 amino acids. CDR3 amino acids: CAWRGRSSYNEQFF. Here the CDR3 DNA reads TGTGCCTGGAGAGGGAGGAGCTCCTACAATGAGCAGTTCTTC.

The CDR3 spells CASSAPGGGPYNEQFF. The CDR3 nucleotides read TGTGCCAGCAGCGCCCCGGGGGGCGGACCCTACAATGAGCAGTTCTTC. This chain joins TRBV5-4 and TRBJ2-1; D is perhaps TRBD2 (7 bases). The CDR3 runs to 16 residues. Germline V CDR1 and CDR2: SGHNT, YYREEE (reference sequence). V was clipped by 4 bases and J by 2 bases, with 16 bases between them.

The chain employs TRBV27 and TRBJ1-1, with a possible D match to TRBD1 (6 bases). CDR3 length: 15 residues. Germline V gives CDR1 MNHEY, CDR2 SMNVEV (reference sequence). V was shortened by 0 bases and J by 0 bases, with 8 bases between the two germline ends. CDR3 residues: CASSLSQGLNTEAFF. In DNA form, the CDR3 reads TGTGCCAGCAGTTTATCGCAGGGGCTGAACACTGAAGCTTTCTTT.

In this sample, this clone turned up a few times. The chain carries TRBV9 and TRBJ2-7, with 8 bases matching TRBD2. Germline trimming cut 1 base from V and 1 base from J; bases unmatched to any gene: 4. The CDR3 loop spans 15 amino acids. CDR1 SGDLS and CDR2 YYNGEE come from the germline V gene. The CDR3 coding sequence is TGTGCCAGCAGCGTATCGAGCGGGGGTTCCTACGAGCAGTACTTC. It encodes CASSVSSGGSYEQYF.

In its sample, this clone was seen once. V and J are TRBV5-1 and TRBJ2-7, with 9 bases fitting TRBD1. The CDR3 is 12 residues long. Germline CDR1 SGHRS, CDR2 YFSETQ. V lost 4 bases, J lost 6 bases, and 2 bases stayed unmatched. This CDR3 reads CASSTTGGEQYF. CDR3 in DNA: TGCGCCAGCAGCACGACAGGGGGCGAGCAGTACTTC.

The chain recombines TRBV5-1 with TRBJ1-2, with 7 bases that match TRBD1. The CDR3 is made up of 14 amino acids. Germline-derived CDR1 and CDR2 are SGHRS and YFSETQ. Trimming removed 3 bases from V and 8 bases from J; junction bases left unmatched: 10. For the CDR3, the DNA is TGCGCCAGCAGCTACAGCCGACAGGGTCGGGGCTACACCTTC. Protein sequence: CASSYSRQGRGYTF.

V usage is TRBV2 and J usage is TRBJ2-7, with TRBD2 matching over 8 bases. Germline CDR1 reads SNHLY; CDR2 reads FYNNEI. The CDR3 spans 14 residues. V lost 8 bases, J lost 3 bases, and 9 bases stayed unmatched. The CDR3 DNA reads TGTGCCAGCTTAACCACGGGACTAGTCTACGAGCAGTACTTC. Amino acid sequence: CASLTTGLVYEQYF.

The chain carries TRBV7-9 and TRBJ2-3; maybe TRBD2 (6 bases). Germline loops: CDR1 SEHNR, CDR2 FQNEAQ (reference sequence). The CDR3 has 14 amino acids. Trimming took off 8 bases at V and 2 bases at J, with 14 bases between the two ends. The CDR3 DNA is TGTGCCAGCGAACCGGGACTCCTCACAGATACGCAGTATTTT. The encoded protein is CASEPGLLTDTQYF.

The chain uses TRBV12-5 and TRBJ2-1, with D tentatively TRBD1 (5 bases). Trimming cost V 3 bases and J 9 bases, with 6 bases left between them. The CDR3 loop spans 11 amino acids. The V gene's germline CDR1 is LGHNT and CDR2 FRNRAP. The CDR3 loop reads CASGFRGEQFF. The CDR3 DNA reads as TGTGCTAGTGGTTTTAGGGGTGAGCAGTTCTTC.

The rearrangement links TRBV21-1 to TRBJ1-3; no check of the table's D call, TRBD1, against the DNA was made. TRBV21-1 is noted as a pseudogene. The CDR3 sequence is 15 residues long. CDR3 sequence: CASSKEGRDGNTIYF. The CDR3 DNA sequence: TGTGCCAGCAGCAAAGAGGGCAGGGATGGAAACACCATATATTTT.

The genes are TRBV5-6 and TRBJ2-1; D ambiguous. The germline V gene encodes CDR1 SGHDT and CDR2 YYEEEE. V lost 2 bases to trimming and J lost 5 bases, with 14 bases between them. This CDR3 comprises 15 residues. The CDR3 loop is CASSLRIQLNNEQFF. DNA of the CDR3: TGTGCCAGCAGCTTAAGAATACAGCTCAACAATGAGCAGTTCTTC. Using reference TRBV5-6 and TRBJ2-1 for the parts outside the CDR3, the full variable domain is DAGVTQSPTHLIKTRGQQVTLRCSPKSGHDTVSWYQQALGQGPQFIFQYYEEEERQRGNFPDRFSGHQFPNYSSELNVNALLLGDSALYLCASSLRIQLNNEQFFGPGTRLTVL.

This sequence joins TRBV4-1 and TRBJ2-3, with TRBD2 matching 9 bases. V lost 1 base, J lost 3 bases, and 5 bases stayed unmatched. This CDR3 comprises 16 residues. CDR1 and CDR2 from the germline V gene are MGHRA and YSYEKL. CDR3 DNA: TGCGCCAGCAGCCAAGGAGCGGGGGGTTTGACAGATACGCAGTATTTT. Translation: CASSQGAGGLTDTQYF.

V usage is TRBV28 and J usage is TRBJ2-3; 7 bases align to TRBD2. This CDR3 contains 19 residues. Per germline, CDR1 MDHEN and CDR2 SYDVKM. V shed 2 bases and J 6 bases; nucleotides not matched to a gene: 20. This CDR3 is CASSLPPMGRGGGMDTQYF. CDR3 in DNA: TGTGCCAGCAGTTTACCCCCTATGGGGAGGGGAGGTGGGATGGATACGCAGTATTTT.